In its sample, the clone carrying this T cell receptor beta chain was seen a few times. Its antigen is not identified. The germline gives CDR1 SGHKS, CDR2 YYEKEE (reference sequence). Trimming shortened V by 4 bases and J by 0 bases, and 7 bases separated the two germline ends. The CDR3 runs to 14 residues. It was with a sample-barcoded 5' primer and a J-beta primer mix that a second PCR of roughly 6 to 11 cycles was run. TCRdb re-derived calls from the 5' RACE reads in MiXCR, one entry per CDR3 protein. The sample includes under 850,000 distinct CDR3 sequences, 35% to 40% of them seen just once. The data stem from a study of blood T cells in healthy people across ages. Points from the study as a whole: Estimates of total diversity, which came from one million sequenced T cells, were considered to be underestimates.

The sequenced sample consisted of blood. The clonotype comes from a man aged 18 to 29 in good health. J is TRBJ2-2 and V is TRBV5-5; D may match TRBD1 or TRBD2 (5 bases each). Here the CDR3 reads CASSMGPNTGELFF. The CDR3 DNA reads TGTGCCAGCAGCATGGGACCGAACACCGGGGAGCTGTTTTTT.